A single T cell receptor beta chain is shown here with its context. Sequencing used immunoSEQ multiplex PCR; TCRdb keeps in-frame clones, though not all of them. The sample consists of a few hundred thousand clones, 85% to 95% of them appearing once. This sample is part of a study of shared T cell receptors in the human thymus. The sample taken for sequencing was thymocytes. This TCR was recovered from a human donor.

The chain's CDR3 is CASSPARGGARTEAFF. The CDR3 DNA reads as TGTGCCAGCAGCCCGGCACGGGGGGGGGCGCGCACTGAAGCTTTCTTT. V is TRBV11-2 and J is TRBJ1-1, with D perhaps TRBD1 (6 bases). V shed 5 bases and J shed 4 bases, with 20 bases lying between them. CDR1 and CDR2 (germline): SGHAT, FQNNGV. There are 16 residues in the CDR3.